The 25 T cell receptor beta chains below come from one sample, sequenced in a study of blood T cell repertoires in COVID-19. Libraries were prepared by immunoSEQ multiplex PCR; TCRdb keeps only in-frame clonotypes and omits some of them. The repertoire consists of approximately 230,000 clones, with 85% to 90% occurring once and the leading ten covering roughly a sixth. Sequences were obtained from PBMCs or T cells enriched from blood (not recorded which). The origin of the receptors is a man between 18 and 35 years old who had recovered from COVID-19.

V is TRBV4-2 and J is TRBJ2-5; 8 bases map to TRBD2. CDR1 and CDR2 from the germline V gene are LGHNA and YNFKEQ. J gave up 3 bases and V 2 bases, and 14 bases lay outside the gene matches. The CDR3 covers 18 residues. The DNA of the CDR3 is TGTGCCAGCAGCCAAATTAGGAATAGCGGGGTCTCCGAAGAGACCCAGTACTTC. Amino acid sequence: CASSQIRNSGVSEETQYF.

This clone came up a few times. The V call is TRBV11-2, the J call TRBJ2-1; 12 bases line up with TRBD2. The V gene end was trimmed by 1 base and the J gene end by 3 bases; junction bases not matched to a gene: 4. This CDR3 is built from 17 residues. The germline gives CDR1 SGHAT, CDR2 FQNNGV. As DNA, the CDR3 is TGTGCCAGCAGCTTAGCGACTAGCGGGAGCTTCTACAATGAGCAGTTCTTC. Protein: CASSLATSGSFYNEQFF.

The chain is built from TRBV4-2 and TRBJ1-1; 9 nucleotides match TRBD1. The germline CDR1 and CDR2 sequences are LGHNA and YNFKEQ. The V gene end was trimmed by 2 bases and the J gene end by 5 bases; junction bases not matched to a gene: 6. The CDR3 consists of 15 residues. CDR3 nucleotide sequence: TGTGCCAGCAGCCAACAGAGCGACAGGGGGACTGAAGCTTTCTTT. Protein product: CASSQQSDRGTEAFF.

This chain links TRBV24-1 with TRBJ1-2; 7 bases align to TRBD1. With 2 bases clipped from V and 3 bases from J, the junction kept 2 bases outside the gene matches. CDR1 KGHDR and CDR2 SFDVKD come from the germline V gene. The CDR3 covers 14 residues. The chain's CDR3 is CATSDWDRDYGYTF. The CDR3 region has the DNA TGTGCCACCAGTGATTGGGACAGAGACTATGGCTACACCTTC.

There are a few counts of this clone. The gene calls are TRBV5-1 and TRBJ1-6; D possibly corresponds to TRBD1 (5 bases). Trimming left V 4 bases short and J 6 bases short, with 8 bases between. CDR3 length: 13 amino acids. Per germline, CDR1 SGHRS and CDR2 YFSETQ. The CDR3 nucleotides read TGCGCCAGCAGCGTTGACAGTAATTCACCCCTCCACTTT. This codes for CASSVDSNSPLHF. Combining the CDR3 with reference TRBV5-1 and TRBJ1-6 gives the whole variable domain KAGVTQTPRYLIKTRGQQVTLSCSPISGHRSVSWYQQTPGQGLQFLFEYFSETQRNKGNFPGRFSGRQFSNSRSEMNVSTLELGDSALYLCASSVDSNSPLHFGNGTRLTVT.

V gene TRBV18 combines with J gene TRBJ2-5; perhaps TRBD1 as D (5 bases). The CDR3 has 14 amino acids. V lost 3 bases, J lost 5 bases, and 13 bases lay in between. The germline gives CDR1 KGHSH, CDR2 LQKENI. This CDR3 reads CASSPEQAGETQYF. CDR3 nucleotides: TGTGCCAGCTCACCTGAGCAGGCAGGGGAGACCCAGTACTTC.

The chain combines TRBV20-1 with TRBJ1-5; TRBD1 agrees at 8 bases. The CDR3 spans 14 residues. V was pared by 6 bases and J by 7 bases, with 11 bases of the junction left unmatched. Germline V gene lookup returns CDR1 DFQATT and CDR2 SNEGSKA (reference sequence). CDR3 DNA: TGCAGTGCCAGTTCTCAGGGGGCGAAGCAGCCCCAGCATTTT. Amino acids: CSASSQGAKQPQHF.

The table lists this clone with a count of one. The V call is TRBV10-1, the J call TRBJ1-3; possibly TRBD1 for D (5 bases). The V end lost 6 bases, the J end lost 1 base, and 10 bases lay between the germline ends. This CDR3 spans 14 amino acids. Germline CDR1 WNHNN, CDR2 SYGVQD (reference sequence). The CDR3 coding sequence is TGCGCCAGCAGCGCCGGGACTTCTGGAAACACCATATATTTT. Protein: CASSAGTSGNTIYF.

The CDR3 DNA sequence: TGTGCCTGGAGCGCAGGGGGGAATACGCAGTATTTT. This sequence encodes CAWSAGGNTQYF. The gene calls are TRBV30 and TRBJ2-3; perhaps TRBD1 as D (7 bases). V was clipped by 3 bases and J by 7 bases, with 11 bases between them. The CDR3 runs to 12 residues. Germline V lookup: CDR1 GTSNPN, CDR2 SVGIG (reference sequence).

This chain uses TRBV6-1 with TRBJ2-5, with 10 bases that match TRBD2. Trimming cost V 0 bases and J 2 bases; bases outside gene matches: 3. The CDR3 is 16 residues long. Germline V gene data show CDR1 as MNHNS and CDR2 as SASEGT. The CDR3: CASSEATSGVQETQYF. The CDR3 region has the DNA TGTGCCAGCAGTGAAGCAACTAGCGGGGTTCAAGAGACCCAGTACTTC.

This rearrangement joins TRBV28 to TRBJ1-2; 7 bases are a match to TRBD1. V gave up 10 bases and J gave up 0 bases; unmatched junction bases: 11. Germline values: CDR1 MDHEN, CDR2 SYDVKM. The CDR3 runs to 15 residues. CDR3 in DNA: TGTGCCACTATGGCCGGGACAGAGACTAACTATGGCTACACCTTC. Translating gives CATMAGTETNYGYTF.

The genes are TRBV3-1 (or the pseudogene TRBV3-2) and TRBJ2-5; no firm D call. Germline-derived CDR1 and CDR2 are LGHDT and YNNKEL (reference sequence). V lost 4 bases and J 4 bases, leaving 7 bases between the germline ends. The CDR3 has 12 amino acids. The CDR3: CASSPYGETQYF. The CDR3, as DNA: TGTGCCAGCAGCCCCTATGGAGAGACCCAGTACTTC.

V is TRBV28 and J is TRBJ1-1; possibly TRBD1 for D (5 bases). There are 14 residues in the CDR3. V was clipped by 5 bases and J by 0 bases, with 10 bases between them. Germline V CDR1 and CDR2: MDHEN, SYDVKM. CDR3 region: CASSLGLMNTEAFF. The CDR3 bases are TGTGCCAGCAGTCTGGGACTGATGAACACTGAAGCTTTCTTT.

The rearrangement uses TRBV6-1 and TRBJ1-5; 7 bases line up with TRBD1. The V gene's germline CDR1 is MNHNS and CDR2 SASEGT. This CDR3 is built from 17 residues. After removal of 2 bases from V and 8 bases from J, the junction contained 15 bases not matched to a gene. The DNA of the CDR3 is TGTGCCAGCAGTGAAAGATTCGGACAGGCCTCAAGAGAGCCCCAGCATTTT. This gives the protein CASSERFGQASREPQHF.

The chain links TRBV28 to TRBJ1-6, with a weak D call TRBD1 (5 bases). V shed 4 bases and J shed 7 bases, with 17 bases lying between them. Germline values: CDR1 MDHEN, CDR2 SYDVKM. The CDR3 is 16 residues long. The CDR3 bases are TGTGCCAGCAGTTCCTGGGGAGGGACGAGAAATTCACCCCTCCACTTT. As protein: CASSSWGGTRNSPLHF.

V usage is TRBV19 and J usage is TRBJ2-2; 9 nucleotides agree with TRBD2. Germline CDR1 reads LNHDA; CDR2 reads SQIVND (reference sequence). Trimming removed 4 bases from V and 6 bases from J; junction bases left unmatched: 9. The CDR3 extends over 16 amino acids. CDR3: CASSTPRGGAPGELFF. The CDR3 nucleotides read TGTGCCAGTAGTACCCCCCGCGGGGGGGCCCCCGGGGAGCTGTTTTTT.

The chain's CDR3 is CASSPQGEKLFF. Here the CDR3 DNA reads TGTGCCAGCAGCCCCCAGGGTGAAAAACTGTTTTTT. V usage is TRBV7-9 and J usage is TRBJ1-4; a possible D gene is TRBD1 (5 bases). Per germline, CDR1 SEHNR and CDR2 FQNEAQ (reference sequence). V lost 5 bases and J lost 7, with 8 bases in between. The CDR3 consists of 12 residues. The whole variable domain, filled in from reference TRBV7-9 and TRBJ1-4, reads DTGVSQNPRHKITKRGQNVTFRCDPISEHNRLYWYRQTLGQGPEFLTYFQNEAQLEKSRLLSDRFSAERPKGSFSTLEIQRTEQGDSAMYLCASSPQGEKLFFGSGTQLSVL.

The chain recombines TRBV18 with TRBJ2-7; 11 nucleotides align to TRBD1. CDR3 length equals 15 residues. Germline-derived CDR1 and CDR2 are KGHSH and LQKENI. Trimming at V came to 4 bases and at J to 3 bases, leaving 5 bases not matched to a gene. The CDR3: CASSLGQGANYEQYF. DNA for the CDR3: TGTGCCAGCTCACTAGGACAGGGGGCGAACTACGAGCAGTACTTC.

This clone occurred once. This chain links TRBV18 with TRBJ1-6; the match to TRBD1 covers 8 bases. Per germline, CDR1 KGHSH and CDR2 LQKENI. The ends lost 4 bases at V and 8 bases at J; junction bases unmatched: 7. The length of the CDR3 is 15 residues. CDR3 DNA sequence: TGTGCCAGCTCACGCGACAGGGGTGGGGATTCACCCCTCCACTTT. Translating it yields CASSRDRGGDSPLHF.

In its sample, this clone was seen once. The chain has TRBV28 and TRBJ1-1, with D tentatively TRBD1 (5 bases). The germline V and J ends were trimmed by 4 bases and 7 bases, with 10 bases remaining between them. The V gene's germline CDR1 is MDHEN and CDR2 SYDVKM. The CDR3 sequence is 12 residues long. The CDR3 DNA is TGTGCCAGCAGTTACCAGGGAAATGAAGCTTTCTTT. Residues: CASSYQGNEAFF.

This clone came up a few times. This chain links TRBV30 with TRBJ2-7; 11 nucleotides agree with TRBD2. Germline assignment: CDR1 GTSNPN and CDR2 SVGIG (reference sequence). CDR3 length: 13 residues. Trimming removed 1 base from V and 7 bases from J; junction bases left unmatched: 3. The CDR3 region is CAWSGLAGREQYF. Here the CDR3 DNA reads TGTGCCTGGAGTGGACTAGCGGGGCGGGAGCAGTACTTC.

The V call is TRBV6-5, the J call TRBJ1-6; no clear D gene. This CDR3 is 15 amino acids long. Germline V gene data show CDR1 as MNHEY and CDR2 as SVGAGI. The V and J ends lost 5 bases and 15 bases respectively, with 23 bases between them. This CDR3 is CASSPPGLTVVGLHF. In nucleotides, the CDR3 is TGTGCCAGCAGTCCCCCTGGGCTAACCGTAGTAGGCCTCCACTTT.

This clone came up a few times. The chain carries TRBV9 and TRBJ2-6; 11 bases agree with TRBD2. Germline V gives CDR1 SGDLS, CDR2 YYNGEE. After removal of 5 bases from V and 0 bases from J, the junction contained 4 bases not matched to a gene. The CDR3 covers 17 residues. The DNA of the CDR3 is TGTGCCAGCAGTACCGGGACTAGCGGCTCTGGGGCCAACGTCCTGACTTTC. Translating gives CASSTGTSGSGANVLTF.

The V gene is TRBV19, the J gene TRBJ1-1, with D perhaps matching TRBD1 (5 bases). Trimming left V 7 bases short and J 1 base short, with 10 bases between. The germline CDR1 and CDR2 sequences are LNHDA and SQIVND (reference sequence). This CDR3 is built from 13 residues. The CDR3 loop is CASMTGGNTEAFF. The CDR3 nucleotides are TGTGCCAGTATGACGGGGGGGAACACTGAAGCTTTCTTT.

The chain employs TRBV19 and TRBJ1-6, with 7 bases that match TRBD1. The length of the CDR3 is 14 residues. The V and J ends lost 6 bases and 5 bases, in that order; junction bases with no gene match: 4. Germline CDR1 is LNHDA and CDR2 is SQIVND (reference sequence). CDR3 DNA: TGTGCCAGTAGGACCGGGACAGATAATTCACCCCTCCACTTT. As protein: CASRTGTDNSPLHF.